The clone carrying this TCR beta chain was counted many times. Looked up from germline, CDR1 is SGDLS and CDR2 is YYNGEE. Trimming cost V 4 bases and J 0 bases, with 14 bases left between them. The CDR3 is 17 residues long. Beta-chain TCR CDR3 regions were amplified from RNA transcripts. The workflow started with a first-round RT-PCR run with HTBI primers and then moved on to a second-round multiplex PCR. From the multiplex PCR reads, TCRdb called clonotypes with MiXCR, one entry per CDR3 protein. The sample consists of 200,000 to 250,000 distinct CDR3 sequences, less than 55% of them appearing once. The data derive from a study of Graves' ophthalmopathy and Graves' hyperthyroidism. Ophthalmopathy cases showed moderate-to-severe activity, scoring CAS ≥3 and NOSPECS ≥4, with duration under 3 months. Other autoimmune diseases, uncontrolled infections, pregnancy and lactation each led to patient exclusion. PBMCs came from 8.5 to 10 ml of fresh peripheral blood.

The sequence derives from an adult man with Graves' ophthalmopathy. Sequencing input: peripheral blood. The V call is TRBV9, the J call TRBJ1-6; D might be TRBD1 (6 bases). In nucleotides, the CDR3 is TGTGCCAGCAGCTCGAAGACAGGCAGCTCCTATAATTCACCCCTCCACTTT. As protein: CASSSKTGSSYNSPLHF.